The TCR beta chain described here comes from a study of blood T cell repertoires in COVID-19. This clone was counted once. TCRdb keeps only in-frame clones here, not all; method: immunoSEQ multiplex PCR. The sample carries a few hundred thousand clones, approximately 90% recorded once. The germline CDR1 and CDR2 sequences are LNHDA and SQIVND (reference sequence). V was shortened by 4 bases and J by 6 bases, with 10 bases between the two germline ends. This CDR3 contains 14 residues. This chain links TRBV19 with TRBJ1-6; D possibly corresponds to TRBD1 (5 bases). The sequenced sample was peripheral blood. This clonotype originated in a woman aged 55 to 70 with acute or convalescent COVID-19. CDR3 sequence: CASSTGTSNSPLHF. Here the CDR3 DNA reads TGTGCCAGTAGTACCGGGACTAGTAATTCACCCCTCCACTTT.